Below, 19 T cell receptor beta chains from the same sample are listed, as sequenced in a study of T cells in Graves' hyperthyroidism and ophthalmopathy. Amplification yielded TCR beta CDR3 regions, with RNA transcripts as the source. First-round RT-PCR targeting the TCR CDR3 was performed with the HTBI primer set. TCRdb processed the multiplex PCR reads anew with MiXCR; each CDR3 protein has one entry. This sample carries 490,000 or so distinct CDR3 sequences, around a fifth of them seen once, and the ten largest clones take about half. Sequences were obtained from blood. The receptors shown here come from a woman aged 70-85 years with Graves' ophthalmopathy.

This chain connects TRBV4-1 to TRBJ1-1, with D maybe TRBD1 (5 bases). This CDR3 comprises 17 residues. CDR1 is MGHRA, CDR2 YSYEKL, per germline. The germline V and J ends were trimmed by 1 base and 3 bases, with 18 bases remaining between them. CDR3 sequence reads: CASSQGVGGVLHTEAFF. CDR3 DNA sequence: TGCGCCAGCAGCCAAGGGGTCGGGGGGGTACTGCACACTGAAGCTTTCTTT.

V is TRBV7-3 and J is TRBJ2-1; 12 bases match TRBD2. This CDR3 region has 17 residues. With 3 bases clipped from V and 1 base from J, the junction kept 4 bases outside the gene matches. Germline V gene data show CDR1 as SGHTA and CDR2 as FQGTGA. CDR3 loop: CASSFSTSGSSYNEQFF. CDR3 coding DNA: TGTGCCAGCAGCTTCTCGACTAGCGGGAGTTCCTACAATGAGCAGTTCTTC.

As for this clonotype: A read error may produce the germline difference seen at one junction end. This sequence joins TRBV7-3 and TRBJ2-5; a weak D match, TRBD2 (5 bases). Germline V gene lookup returns CDR1 SGHTA and CDR2 FQGTGA. This CDR3 has 14 amino acids. The CDR3 reads CAGSPVSGGETQYF. CDR3 coding DNA: TGTGCCGGCAGCCCCGTCTCCGGAGGAGAGACCCAGTACTTC.

Only a few counts were recorded for this clonotype. Because the CDR3 is missing its conserved closing phenylalanine or tryptophan, this is likely a read error. The genes are TRBV12-3 or TRBV12-4 and TRBJ2-5, with 11 bases matching TRBD1. With V trimmed by 4 bases and J by 2 bases, 9 bases remained unmatched. The CDR3 contains 17 residues. The CDR3 is CASSSSGQGAPQETQYL. CDR3 bases: TGTGCCAGCAGTTCCTCCGGACAGGGGGCCCCGCAAGAGACCCAGTACCTC.

V usage is TRBV20-1 and J usage is TRBJ1-2; maybe TRBD1 (5 bases). The CDR3 loop spans 13 amino acids. Germline CDR1 is DFQATT and CDR2 is SNEGSKA (reference sequence). V lost 3 bases and J 0 bases, leaving 8 bases between the germline ends. CDR3 in DNA: TGCAGTGCTAGCACAGGAGCTAACTATGGCTACACCTTC. It yields the protein CSASTGANYGYTF.

This clonotype was counted between two and nine times. The V gene is TRBV20-1, the J gene TRBJ2-3; TRBD2 aligns across 7 bases. This CDR3 comprises 15 residues. Germline CDR1 and CDR2: DFQATT and SNEGSKA (reference sequence). The V gene end was trimmed by 6 bases and the J gene end by 3 bases; junction bases not matched to a gene: 12. Here the CDR3 DNA reads TGCAGTGCCCCCCTTGGCGGGAGTAGTACAGATACGCAGTATTTT. Translated: CSAPLGGSSTDTQYF.

This chain uses TRBV15 with TRBJ2-5; D might be TRBD1 (6 bases). The germline V and J ends were trimmed by 3 bases and 2 bases, with 10 bases remaining between them. This CDR3 is 14 amino acids long. CDR1 and CDR2 from the germline V gene are LNHNV and YYDKDF (reference sequence). The CDR3 DNA is TGTGCCACCAGCAGTAGCACAGGGCAAGAGACCCAGTACTTC. The encoded protein is CATSSSTGQETQYF.

The chain couples TRBV6-1 to TRBJ1-3; 7 bases map to TRBD1. CDR1 and CDR2 (germline): MNHNS, SASEGT. This CDR3 region has 16 residues. Unmatched junction bases numbered 7, after V lost 5 bases and J lost 0 bases. In nucleotides, the CDR3 is TGTGCCAGCAGTAGGGACAGCCGAGCCTCTGGAAACACCATATATTTT. Translation: CASSRDSRASGNTIYF.

The V gene is TRBV18, the J gene TRBJ1-5; a possible D gene is TRBD1 (5 bases). V was clipped by 6 bases and J by 5 bases, with 11 bases between them. Germline CDR1 reads KGHSH; CDR2 reads LQKENI. This CDR3 region has 13 residues. The CDR3 sequence is CASSGLLDQPQHF. As DNA, the CDR3 is TGTGCCAGCTCGGGACTCTTAGATCAGCCCCAGCATTTT.

The chain joins TRBV20-1 to TRBJ2-2; no definite D call. This CDR3 contains 14 residues. CDR1 DFQATT and CDR2 SNEGSKA come from the germline V gene (reference sequence). Trimming took off 3 bases at V and 2 bases at J, with 10 bases between the two ends. CDR3 in amino acids: CSASQDFNTGELFF. CDR3 in DNA: TGCAGTGCTAGCCAGGATTTCAACACCGGGGAGCTGTTTTTT.

This clonotype was detected many times. The gene calls are TRBV7-8 and TRBJ2-7; 8 bases fit TRBD1. The V and J ends lost 3 bases and 2 bases, in that order; junction bases with no gene match: 9. Germline lookup yields CDR1 SGHVS and CDR2 FQNEAQ. The CDR3 is made up of 16 amino acids. CDR3 nucleotides: TGTGCCAGCAGCTTGACGACAGGGGTTGGGACCTACGAGCAGTACTTC. Its translation is CASSLTTGVGTYEQYF.

The rearrangement joins TRBV20-1 to TRBJ1-6; the D gene is possibly TRBD1 (6 bases). V dropped 7 bases and J dropped 6 bases, with 13 bases sitting between them. The CDR3 extends over 13 amino acids. The germline CDR1 and CDR2 sequences are DFQATT and SNEGSKA (reference sequence). The DNA of the CDR3 is TGCAGTGTAGGACAGACGTCTAATTCACCCCTCCACTTT. This encodes CSVGQTSNSPLHF.

This rearrangement joins TRBV20-1 to TRBJ2-7; 11 bases align to TRBD2. The CDR3 is 16 amino acids. With V trimmed by 5 bases and J by 2 bases, 11 bases remained unmatched. Germline V gene sequence: CDR1 DFQATT, CDR2 SNEGSKA (reference sequence). The CDR3 nucleotides are TGCAGTGCTCTTAGCAGGGCTAGCGGGAGGACCTACGAGCAGTACTTC. Translated: CSALSRASGRTYEQYF.

The V gene is TRBV7-3, the J gene TRBJ2-3, with D possibly matching TRBD2 (6 bases). The CDR3 is made up of 14 amino acids. Per germline, CDR1 SGHTA and CDR2 FQGTGA. The germline V and J ends were trimmed by 3 bases and 5 bases, with 12 bases remaining between them. CDR3 sequence reads: CASSFGIAEDTQYF. CDR3 nucleotide sequence: TGTGCCAGCAGCTTCGGAATAGCGGAAGATACGCAGTATTTT. Full variable domain (missing parts from reference TRBV7-3 and TRBJ2-3): GAGVSQTPSNKVTEKGKYVELRCDPISGHTALYWYRQSLGQGPEFLIYFQGTGAADDSGLPNDRFFAVRPEGSVSTLKIQRTERGDSAVYLCASSFGIAEDTQYFGPGTRLTVL.

This clonotype has a handful of counts. The CDR3 DNA is TGTGCCACCAGCAGAGGGTCGGGACAGGGCCCGTGGGATAAGCAGTTCTTC. This translates into CATSRGSGQGPWDKQFF. This chain joins TRBV15 and TRBJ2-1; 9 bases match TRBD1. V lost 1 base and J lost 11; bases outside the gene matches: 15. Germline V CDR1 and CDR2: LNHNV, YYDKDF (reference sequence). This CDR3 comprises 17 residues.

The rearrangement joins TRBV20-1 to TRBJ1-1; a possible D gene is TRBD1 (5 bases). The CDR3 sequence is 14 residues long. Trimming pared 0 bases from V and 4 bases from J, leaving 12 bases between. The V gene's germline CDR1 is DFQATT and CDR2 SNEGSKA (reference sequence). The CDR3 sequence is CSAREEGVPTEAFF. DNA of the CDR3: TGCAGTGCTAGAGAAGAAGGGGTCCCCACTGAAGCTTTCTTT.

There are many counts of this clonotype. The chain is built from TRBV6-2 or TRBV6-3 and TRBJ2-1, with D perhaps TRBD2 (5 bases). This CDR3 has 17 residues. The germline V gene encodes CDR1 MNHEY and CDR2 SVGEGT. V was trimmed by 4 bases and J by 6 bases, leaving 22 bases between them. The CDR3 loop is CASSSPWRATTPNEQFF. CDR3 in DNA: TGTGCCAGCAGTTCTCCTTGGCGGGCTACCACCCCCAATGAGCAGTTCTTC.

This clonotype was seen repeatedly, ten times or more. The chain recombines TRBV12-3 or TRBV12-4 with TRBJ2-1, with D perhaps matching TRBD2 (6 bases). This CDR3 has 14 amino acids. The V gene lost 10 bases and the J gene lost 1 base, with 14 bases spanning the gap. The CDR3, as DNA: TGTGCCACCTCAAGCGGGTGGTCCTACAATGAGCAGTTCTTC. Translated, it gives CATSSGWSYNEQFF.

The chain joins TRBV19 to TRBJ2-1; D not certain. The CDR3 spans 13 residues. Per the germline V gene, CDR1 is LNHDA and CDR2 is SQIVND (reference sequence). Trimming pared 6 bases from V and 4 bases from J, leaving 10 bases between. The CDR3 nucleotides read TGTGCCAGTAGGGTTGGATTTTACAATGAGCAGTTCTTC. Translating gives CASRVGFYNEQFF.